This entry describes one TCR beta chain. Germline-derived CDR1 and CDR2 are SGDLS and YYNGEE. V lost 2 bases to trimming and J lost 4 bases; unmatched junction nucleotides: 5. The CDR3 is 15 amino acids. Using its own MiXCR run on the 5' RACE reads, TCRdb lists one record per CDR3 protein. There are about 690,000 distinct CDR3 sequences in the sample; about 20% occur only once, and about 4.5% lies in the top ten. This sample is drawn from a study of identical twins. The data were also submitted as part of a second study, on T cells expressing NK-cell markers.

The TCR sequence derives from a woman under 30 in good health. The rearrangement links TRBV9 to TRBJ2-2; 7 bases match TRBD2. The sample comprised PBMCs. The CDR3 spells CASSVWGGGTGELFF. The CDR3 nucleotides are TGTGCCAGCAGCGTCTGGGGCGGGGGCACCGGGGAGCTGTTTTTT.